Listed below are T cell receptor beta chains from one sample, sequenced in a study of response to subunit inactivated influenza vaccine. TCRdb reprocessed the RT-PCR reads with MiXCR, giving one entry per CDR3 protein. The sample lists roughly 520,000 distinct CDR3 sequences; roughly 27% were seen once. The sample was CD4+ T cells sorted from PBMCs, taken about 5 days after vaccination. These receptors were taken from a man aged 45 to 65 who received an inactivated influenza vaccine. CDR3s include the opening cysteine and the closing phenylalanine or tryptophan. Each record gives: CDR3 DNA, CDR3 protein, D gene, CDR3 length, clone size, V gene, J gene. D genes are given only for firm matches. Part of the rows lack a size; the others show once, few, many or a class for expanded clones.

CDR3nt: TGTGCCACCAAGAGCGGGGGGGTGCCAGATACGCAGTATTTT; CDR3aa: CATKSGGVPDTQYF; d_gene: TRBD2; len: 14; abundance: -; v_gene: TRBV15; j_gene: TRBJ2-3
CDR3nt: TGCAGTGCTAGGAACGACAGGGTGCTCTTT; CDR3aa: CSARNDRVLF; d_gene: TRBD1; len: 10; abundance: few; v_gene: TRBV20-1; j_gene: TRBJ1-1
CDR3nt: TGTGCCACCAGCAGATACCCCCCGGGACTAGCGTATTACAATGAGCAGTTCTTC; CDR3aa: CATSRYPPGLAYYNEQFF; d_gene: TRBD2; len: 18; abundance: -; v_gene: TRBV15; j_gene: TRBJ2-1
CDR3nt: TGTGCCAGCAGCCAACAGGCGACTGGGGCGACCCAGTACTTC; CDR3aa: CASSQQATGATQYF; d_gene: -; len: 14; abundance: -; v_gene: TRBV6-1; j_gene: TRBJ2-5
CDR3nt: TGTGCCATCAGTGACGGGGGGCGGTACCAAGAGACCCAGTACTTC; CDR3aa: CAISDGGRYQETQYF; d_gene: -; len: 15; abundance: -; v_gene: TRBV10-3; j_gene: TRBJ2-5
CDR3nt: TGCAGTGCTAGAGTCAATGTAGGTATCACTGAAGCTTTCTTT; CDR3aa: CSARVNVGITEAFF; d_gene: -; len: 14; abundance: -; v_gene: TRBV20-1; j_gene: TRBJ1-1
CDR3nt: TGCGCCAGCAGCTTGGCGCCCAACTTGAACACCGGGGAGCTGTTTTTT; CDR3aa: CASSLAPNLNTGELFF; d_gene: -; len: 16; abundance: -; v_gene: TRBV5-1; j_gene: TRBJ2-2
CDR3nt: TGTGCCACCAGCAGAGATCTGCAGGGCGCATATCAGCCCCAGCATTTT; CDR3aa: CATSRDLQGAYQPQHF; d_gene: -; len: 16; abundance: -; v_gene: TRBV15; j_gene: TRBJ1-5
CDR3nt: TGTGCCAGCAGCCAATCCTCGGGGAGGACTGAAGCTTTCTTT; CDR3aa: CASSQSSGRTEAFF; d_gene: -; len: 14; abundance: -; v_gene: TRBV3-1; j_gene: TRBJ1-1
CDR3nt: TGTGCCAGCACCTACCAAGTAGGCCGGGACAGAAGAGAAGCTTTCTTT; CDR3aa: CASTYQVGRDRREAFF; d_gene: TRBD1; len: 16; abundance: -; v_gene: TRBV7-2; j_gene: TRBJ1-1
CDR3nt: TGTGCCAGCAGCCCCCAAGTGGCGGGAGGCTACGAGCAGTACTTC; CDR3aa: CASSPQVAGGYEQYF; d_gene: TRBD2; len: 15; abundance: few; v_gene: TRBV7-9; j_gene: TRBJ2-7
CDR3nt: TGTGCCAGCAGTCAGCCAGGGAAAGGAAACACTGAAGCTTTCTTT; CDR3aa: CASSQPGKGNTEAFF; d_gene: -; len: 15; abundance: few; v_gene: TRBV28; j_gene: TRBJ1-1
CDR3nt: TGTGCCAGCGGACGACAGGGGGGCCCTAAGCAGTTCTTC; CDR3aa: CASGRQGGPKQFF; d_gene: TRBD1; len: 13; abundance: -; v_gene: TRBV6-1; j_gene: TRBJ2-1
CDR3nt: TGTGCCAGCAGTTTGTCAATGGTGGCTTCCTACAATGAGCAGTTCTTC; CDR3aa: CASSLSMVASYNEQFF; d_gene: -; len: 16; abundance: -; v_gene: TRBV7-2; j_gene: TRBJ2-1
CDR3nt: TGTGCCAGCAGTCCCTTCGGGGGATCTGGGGCCAACGTCCTGACTTTC; CDR3aa: CASSPFGGSGANVLTF; d_gene: -; len: 16; abundance: few; v_gene: TRBV12-3/TRBV12-4; j_gene: TRBJ2-6
CDR3nt: TGTGCCAGCAGTTTACGGCAGGGGACGAATAGTGAGCAGTTCTTC; CDR3aa: CASSLRQGTNSEQFF; d_gene: -; len: 15; abundance: -; v_gene: TRBV12-3/TRBV12-4; j_gene: TRBJ2-1
CDR3nt: TGTGCCAGCAGCGTAGAGGACAGGGGCCAGCCCCAGCATTTT; CDR3aa: CASSVEDRGQPQHF; d_gene: TRBD1; len: 14; abundance: -; v_gene: TRBV9; j_gene: TRBJ1-5
CDR3nt: TGTGCCAGCAGCCCTAGGACTAGCGGGGGGTTCGATACGCAGTATTTT; CDR3aa: CASSPRTSGGFDTQYF; d_gene: TRBD2; len: 16; abundance: -; v_gene: TRBV7-9; j_gene: TRBJ2-3
CDR3nt: TGTGCCAGCAGTGGGGACGGTTCGGGCAAAAACATTCAGTACTTC; CDR3aa: CASSGDGSGKNIQYF; d_gene: -; len: 15; abundance: -; v_gene: TRBV2; j_gene: TRBJ2-4
CDR3nt: TGTGCCAGCATCTATATGAACACTGAAGCTTTCTTT; CDR3aa: CASIYMNTEAFF; d_gene: -; len: 12; abundance: -; v_gene: TRBV6-1; j_gene: TRBJ1-1
CDR3nt: TGCGCCAGCAGCCAGGATTCCGGGACAGTCGGCGAAAAACTGTTTTTT; CDR3aa: CASSQDSGTVGEKLFF; d_gene: TRBD1; len: 16; abundance: few; v_gene: TRBV4-1; j_gene: TRBJ1-4
CDR3nt: TGCAGCGTTGAAGTCTGGACAGGGACACCCGGGGAGCTGTTTTTT; CDR3aa: CSVEVWTGTPGELFF; d_gene: TRBD1; len: 15; abundance: -; v_gene: TRBV29-1; j_gene: TRBJ2-2
CDR3nt: TGTGCCAGCAGTCTCCCCCAGCGGGAGCCCCGCACAGATACGCAGTATTTT; CDR3aa: CASSLPQREPRTDTQYF; d_gene: TRBD2; len: 17; abundance: -; v_gene: TRBV28; j_gene: TRBJ2-3
CDR3nt: TGTGCCAGCAGCTTAGGAGCCTGGACATCGATTTGGGGCTACGAGCAGTACTTC; CDR3aa: CASSLGAWTSIWGYEQYF; d_gene: -; len: 18; abundance: few; v_gene: TRBV11-2; j_gene: TRBJ2-7
CDR3nt: TGCGCCAGCAGTGCCGGGACGGTAGATTCACCCCTCCACTTT; CDR3aa: CASSAGTVDSPLHF; d_gene: -; len: 14; abundance: few; v_gene: TRBV5-1; j_gene: TRBJ1-6
CDR3nt: TGTGCCAGCAGCGTAGAGAGTCCTAGCGGGGGGACAACCTACGAGCAGTACTTC; CDR3aa: CASSVESPSGGTTYEQYF; d_gene: TRBD2; len: 18; abundance: few; v_gene: TRBV9; j_gene: TRBJ2-7
CDR3nt: TGTGCCAGCAGCACTCGGGGGGGCAGGGGTGAGCAGTTCTTC; CDR3aa: CASSTRGGRGEQFF; d_gene: TRBD2; len: 14; abundance: -; v_gene: TRBV13; j_gene: TRBJ2-1
CDR3nt: TGCAGTGCTAGGACGGCAGCTCAAGAGACCCAGTACTTC; CDR3aa: CSARTAAQETQYF; d_gene: -; len: 13; abundance: few; v_gene: TRBV20-1; j_gene: TRBJ2-5
CDR3nt: TGCAGTGCTGGGGGGACTAGATCCAAAAACATTCAGTACTTC; CDR3aa: CSAGGTRSKNIQYF; d_gene: TRBD2; len: 14; abundance: -; v_gene: TRBV20-1; j_gene: TRBJ2-4
CDR3nt: TGTGCCATCAGTGGTAGCGGGAGCGGTGAGACCCAGTACTTC; CDR3aa: CAISGSGSGETQYF; d_gene: TRBD2; len: 14; abundance: -; v_gene: TRBV10-3; j_gene: TRBJ2-5
CDR3nt: TGCAGTGTGGCAGGGACTAACTATGGCTACACCTTC; CDR3aa: CSVAGTNYGYTF; d_gene: -; len: 12; abundance: -; v_gene: TRBV20-1; j_gene: TRBJ1-2
CDR3nt: TGTGCCAGCAGCTTAGCCGGACAGGCCATCTACGAGCAGTACTTC; CDR3aa: CASSLAGQAIYEQYF; d_gene: TRBD1; len: 15; abundance: -; v_gene: TRBV7-2; j_gene: TRBJ2-7
CDR3nt: TGCAGCGTTACGAAGACTAGCGGGCCGCACTACGAGCAGTACTTC; CDR3aa: CSVTKTSGPHYEQYF; d_gene: TRBD2; len: 15; abundance: few; v_gene: TRBV29-1; j_gene: TRBJ2-7
CDR3nt: TGCAGCGTAGGTGACAGGGTCCAAGAGACCCAGTACTTC; CDR3aa: CSVGDRVQETQYF; d_gene: TRBD1; len: 13; abundance: few; v_gene: TRBV29-1; j_gene: TRBJ2-5
CDR3nt: TGTGCCAGCATTTCAGAGGGCTATGGCTACACCTTC; CDR3aa: CASISEGYGYTF; d_gene: -; len: 12; abundance: -; v_gene: TRBV28; j_gene: TRBJ1-2
CDR3nt: TGTGCCAGCACTCCGGACAGAGACTCCTACAATGAGCAGTTCTTC; CDR3aa: CASTPDRDSYNEQFF; d_gene: -; len: 15; abundance: -; v_gene: TRBV6-4; j_gene: TRBJ2-1
CDR3nt: TGTGCCAGCAGTGAACAGGGACGGACGCAGTATTTT; CDR3aa: CASSEQGRTQYF; d_gene: -; len: 12; abundance: few; v_gene: TRBV2; j_gene: TRBJ2-3
CDR3nt: TGCGCCAGCAGCTTGGAGATAGGGGAGTACGAGCAGTACTTC; CDR3aa: CASSLEIGEYEQYF; d_gene: -; len: 14; abundance: -; v_gene: TRBV5-1; j_gene: TRBJ2-7